This T cell receptor (beta chain) stems from a study of blood T cell repertoires in COVID-19. Per the study methods: Nucleated cell number was recorded as an estimate derived from reference gene primer amplification. Sequencing used immunoSEQ multiplex PCR; TCRdb keeps in-frame clones, though not all of them. The D gene and trimming were derived from the DNA, and the V and J assignments and clone size from that table. This sample has fewer than 350,000 clones, with more than 70% found just once. The sequence came from an older woman with COVID-19, enrolled during active disease. The sample taken for sequencing was peripheral blood.

The CDR3 nucleotides read TGCGCCAGCAGTTTACTACTAGCGCCTAACAATGAGCAGTTCTTC. Translating gives CASSLLLAPNNEQFF. The V call is TRBV5-1, the J call TRBJ2-1; 7 nucleotides align to TRBD2. The ends lost 5 bases at V and 5 bases at J; junction bases unmatched: 10. The CDR3 length is 15 residues. Looked up from germline, CDR1 is SGHRS and CDR2 is YFSETQ.